The text below deals with one T cell receptor beta chain. What it binds is not known. This CDR3 region has 16 residues. The germline CDR1 and CDR2 sequences are SGHNT and YYREEE (reference sequence). The V and J ends lost 2 bases and 8 bases respectively, with 19 bases between them. Some clones are missing from TCRdb's copy, which holds only in-frame ones; the method was immunoSEQ multiplex PCR. The sample has 30,000 to 45,000 clones; 88% are singletons. This sample stems from a study of OX40 agonist ivuxolimab in advanced cancers. The overall study: Prior checkpoint blockade (anti-PD-1, anti-PD-L1 or anti-CTLA-4) was permitted; 40% had it. Whole-study findings and limits: CD8+ T cells averaged more expanded clones than CD4+. There was clonal expansion of CD4+ and CD8+ blood T cells by week 6 at 0.1 to 3.0 mg/kg.

The sequencing here drew on CD4+ or CD8+ T cells sorted from blood, taken in a trial of the OX40 agonist ivuxolimab. The sequence was collected from an adult with an advanced solid tumor such as melanoma, head and neck, liver or kidney cancer. The chain carries TRBV5-4 and TRBJ2-2; D is unclear. In DNA, the CDR3 is TGTGCCAGCAGCTTTCGCCTTGTGGTTCCTATAGGGGAGCTGTTTTTT. Encoded protein: CASSFRLVVPIGELFF.